This T cell receptor (beta chain) was recovered during a study of blood T cells in healthy people across ages. Study-wide background: For every two T cells, template switching captured about one barcoded beta molecule. The study's findings and limits: The study could not conclusively compare naive and antigen-experienced cells, given its unsorted PBMCs. Higher naive T cell percentage went strongly together with higher TCR beta diversity.

This CDR3 is 12 amino acids long. V lost 6 bases and J 5 bases, leaving 11 bases between the germline ends. Per germline, CDR1 MNHNS and CDR2 SASEGT. Isolated PBMCs totaled at least 6 million in each sample. Points on this clonotype: Its antigen is undetermined.

A J-beta primer mix and a sample-barcoded 5' primer were used in a second PCR of roughly 7 to 12 cycles. In TCRdb, the 5' RACE reads were re-called with MiXCR into one record per CDR3 protein. Among 1.5 million to 2 million distinct CDR3 sequences listed, around 35% were seen once. The rearrangement joins TRBV6-1 to TRBJ2-7; D is undetermined. Input material: blood. This clonotype originated in a woman between 25 and 40 years old in good health. The CDR3 here is CASRGSGDEQYF. CDR3 DNA: TGTGCCAGCAGAGGATCAGGCGACGAGCAGTACTTC.